This T cell receptor beta chain was sequenced in a study of blood T cell repertoires in COVID-19. Here immunoSEQ multiplex PCR was the method, and the copy in TCRdb shows in-frame clones only, minus some. The sample has under 75,000 clones; 84% are singletons. The germline CDR1 and CDR2 sequences are SGHDT and YYEEEE. V shed 1 base and J shed 6 bases, with 13 bases lying between them. CDR3 length: 15 residues. The sequence derives from a man in his sixties with COVID-19, enrolled during active disease. This chain links TRBV5-6 with TRBJ2-2, with a weak D call TRBD1 (7 bases). Sequenced sample: peripheral blood. The CDR3 loop reads CASSLMQGGSGELFF. DNA of the CDR3: TGTGCCAGCAGCTTGATGCAGGGGGGTTCCGGGGAGCTGTTTTTT.